The 12 T cell receptor beta chains listed next were all sequenced from one sample in a study of shared clonotypes between healthy human individuals (dated by TCRdb to the early 2020s). Library prep was done by the immunoSEQ multiplex PCR assay. Not all clones reach the TCRdb copy of this immuneACCESS table, which keeps in-frame sequences only. Checked studies attribute under half of the gap to unresolved V genes and leave the rest unexplained. This sample is represented by approximately 2.5 million clones; around 90% of them were singletons. The top ten clonotypes cover about 0.13% of the sample. Sample: naive CD4+ T cells sorted from blood. What this sample's cell subset or site label stands for: CD45RA+ positively selected. Source of these receptors: a man in his late teens or twenties in good health.

The chain carries TRBV6-1 and TRBJ2-7, with TRBD2 matching over 15 bases. V shed 6 bases, J shed 7 bases, and the junction held 7 bases outside the gene matches. The CDR3 covers 15 residues. Germline assignment: CDR1 MNHNS and CDR2 SASEGT. Here the CDR3 DNA reads TGTGCCAGCAGATCTGGACTAGCGGGGGGGTGGGAGCAGTACTTC. It encodes CASRSGLAGGWEQYF.

The chain links TRBV6-1 to TRBJ2-3; the match to TRBD2 covers 10 bases. The junction had 8 bases not matched to a gene; V was cut back by 2 bases and J by 3 bases. This CDR3 has 17 residues. Germline V lookup: CDR1 MNHNS, CDR2 SASEGT. The CDR3 bases are TGTGCCAGCAGTGAACAGCGGGGGGGCCGGTCTACAGATACGCAGTATTTT. Encoded protein: CASSEQRGGRSTDTQYF.

The V call is TRBV6-5, the J call TRBJ2-2; 10 bases are shared with TRBD1. CDR1 MNHEY and CDR2 SVGAGI come from the germline V gene. CDR3 length equals 16 residues. V lost 4 bases, J lost 3 bases, and 5 bases stayed unmatched. This chain's CDR3 is CASSFRQGAHTGELFF. In DNA form, the CDR3 reads TGTGCCAGCAGTTTCAGACAGGGGGCACACACCGGGGAGCTGTTTTTT.

V usage is TRBV7-2 and J usage is TRBJ1-4; D is unclear. Trimming shortened V by 3 bases and J by 11 bases, and 13 bases separated the two germline ends. Germline CDR1 SGHTA, CDR2 FQGNSA. The CDR3 is 13 residues long. CDR3 loop: CASSFIDTVKLFF. The CDR3 DNA reads as TGTGCCAGCAGCTTTATAGATACGGTGAAACTGTTTTTT.

The chain combines TRBV12-5 with TRBJ2-7; 9 bases map to TRBD2. Losses at the gene ends were 6 bases for V and 7 bases for J; bases not matched to a gene: 7. Germline assignment: CDR1 LGHNT and CDR2 FRNRAP. The CDR3 spans 13 residues. The CDR3 here is CASGPMAGGEQYF. For the CDR3, the DNA is TGTGCTAGTGGACCAATGGCGGGAGGGGAGCAGTACTTC.

J is TRBJ2-1 and V is TRBV9; 14 bases align to TRBD2. The CDR3 is made up of 19 amino acids. V lost 1 base to trimming and J lost 4 bases; unmatched junction nucleotides: 10. CDR1 is SGDLS and CDR2 is YYNGEE in the germline V gene. The CDR3 is CASSVPGLAGDRVYNEQFF. The CDR3 nucleotides read TGTGCCAGCAGCGTACCGGGACTAGCGGGAGACAGGGTTTACAATGAGCAGTTCTTC.

The genes are TRBV19 and TRBJ2-3, with 9 bases fitting TRBD2. CDR3 length equals 16 residues. Germline assignment: CDR1 LNHDA and CDR2 SQIVND (reference sequence). V trimming: 5 bases; J trimming: 3 bases; junction bases outside the gene matches: 9. The CDR3 here is CASSPPRLAATDTQYF. CDR3 sequence (DNA): TGTGCCAGTAGTCCTCCGCGACTAGCGGCGACAGATACGCAGTATTTT.

V usage is TRBV4-1 and J usage is TRBJ1-4; D might be TRBD1 (5 bases). Germline V gives CDR1 MGHRA, CDR2 YSYEKL. The V end was cut by 1 base, the J end by 3 bases, with 9 bases between. This CDR3 region has 15 residues. The CDR3 DNA is TGCGCCAGCAGCCAAGGAAAGGGGCCTAATGAAAAACTGTTTTTT. Protein product: CASSQGKGPNEKLFF.

The chain uses TRBV5-1 and TRBJ2-5; D not resolved. Germline assignment: CDR1 SGHRS and CDR2 YFSETQ. Deletions cut 1 base from V and 0 bases from J, with 7 bases between. The length of the CDR3 is 14 residues. The CDR3 sequence: CASSLLPDQETQYF. The DNA of the CDR3 is TGCGCCAGCAGCTTGTTACCTGACCAAGAGACCCAGTACTTC.

This clone was seen only a few times. The chain recombines TRBV6-1 with TRBJ1-1, with D hard to call. The CDR3 is 12 amino acids. V lost 7 bases and J 2 bases, leaving 8 bases between the germline ends. The germline V gene has CDR1 MNHNS and CDR2 SASEGT. CDR3 DNA sequence: TGTGCCAGCAATCGGGGAAACACTGAAGCTTTCTTT. Translating gives CASNRGNTEAFF.

This clone occurred once. The chain is built from TRBV6-5 and TRBJ2-7; D perhaps matches TRBD1 (5 bases). Germline V lookup: CDR1 MNHEY, CDR2 SVGAGI. V was pared by 2 bases and J by 6 bases, with 11 bases between. The CDR3 contains 13 residues. CDR3 sequence reads: CASSYPGRGEQYF. The CDR3 DNA reads as TGTGCCAGCAGTTACCCCGGAAGGGGCGAGCAGTACTTC.

The chain recombines TRBV18 with TRBJ1-5; D unresolved. Germline-derived CDR1 and CDR2 are KGHSH and LQKENI. The V and J ends lost 1 base and 7 bases respectively, with 8 bases between them. The CDR3 totals 13 residues. Here the CDR3 reads CASSPLSEQPQHF. DNA of the CDR3: TGTGCCAGCTCACCACTCTCTGAGCAGCCCCAGCATTTT.